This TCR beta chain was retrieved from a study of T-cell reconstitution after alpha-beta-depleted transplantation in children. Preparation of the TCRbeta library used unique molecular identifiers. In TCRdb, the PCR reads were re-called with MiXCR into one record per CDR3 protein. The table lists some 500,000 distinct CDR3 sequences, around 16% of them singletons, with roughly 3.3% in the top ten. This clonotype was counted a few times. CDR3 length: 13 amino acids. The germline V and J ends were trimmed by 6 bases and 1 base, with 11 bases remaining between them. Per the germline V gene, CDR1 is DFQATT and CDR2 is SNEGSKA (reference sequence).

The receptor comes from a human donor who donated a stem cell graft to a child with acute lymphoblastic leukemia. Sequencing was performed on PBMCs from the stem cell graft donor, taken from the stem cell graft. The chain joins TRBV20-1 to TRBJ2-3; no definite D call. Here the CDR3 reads CSAPTVGTDTQYF. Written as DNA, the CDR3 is TGCAGTGCCCCTACCGTGGGCACAGATACGCAGTATTTT.